The rows below give T cell receptor beta chains drawn from one sample of a study of blood T cell repertoires in COVID-19. Produced via immunoSEQ multiplex PCR; TCRdb's table is partial and in-frame only. This sample has about 350,000 clones, with approximately 90% found just once. Specimen: peripheral blood. The receptors originated from a man younger than 40 with COVID-19, enrolled during active disease. CDR3s include the opening cysteine and the closing phenylalanine or tryptophan. A D gene is named only where the DNA matches it firmly. Clone size, where shown, is once, few, many, or a class for clones that have expanded.

j_call clone_size d_call v_call cdr3_nt cdr3_aa
TRBJ1-2 . . TRBV4-1 TGCGCCAGCAGCCAAGATGTACAGCTTCACTATGGCTACACCTTC CASSQDVQLHYGYTF
TRBJ2-6 . . TRBV5-5 TGTGCCAGCAGACCAGATTACTCTGGGGCCAACGTCCTGACTTTC CASRPDYSGANVLTF
TRBJ1-5 once . TRBV6-2/TRBV6-3 TGTGCCAGCAGTACGTATCCGAGGACAAAGGGCAATCAGCCCCAGCATTTT CASSTYPRTKGNQPQHF
TRBJ2-7 . TRBD1 TRBV11-2 TGTGCCAGCAGCTTAGTTGGGACAGGCCCTTTCGAGCAGTACTTC CASSLVGTGPFEQYF
TRBJ2-1 . . TRBV10-3 TGTGCCATCAGTGGCAGGGAAAAAGTCTACAATGAGCAGTTCTTC CAISGREKVYNEQFF
TRBJ1-4 . TRBD1 TRBV7-2 TGTGCCAGCAGAACCGGGACAGGGTCAACTAATGAAAAACTGTTTTTT CASRTGTGSTNEKLFF
TRBJ2-1 . . TRBV28 TGTGCCAGCACCGGTGTGGAGGGCCTGAGCTCCTACAATGAGCAGTTCTTC CASTGVEGLSSYNEQFF
TRBJ2-7 once . TRBV2 TGTGCCAGCAGTGGTACAGGGAACCCTCTCTCCTACGAGCAGTACTTC CASSGTGNPLSYEQYF
TRBJ2-4 . TRBD2 TRBV7-3 TGTGCCAGCAGCACCGGACTAGCGGCCAAAAACATTCAGTACTTC CASSTGLAAKNIQYF
TRBJ1-5 . . TRBV19 TGTGCCAGTAGGGGACTAGGGTATAGCAATCAGCCCCAGCATTTT CASRGLGYSNQPQHF
TRBJ1-5 . . TRBV7-2 TGTGCCAGCAGCTTAGGAGTCGGTCAGCCCCAGCATTTT CASSLGVGQPQHF
TRBJ1-2 . . TRBV28 TGTGCCAGCAGTTCCGTTCCGTCCTACACCTTC CASSSVPSYTF
TRBJ2-2 . . TRBV7-9 TGTGCCAGCAGCTTACGTGGGGGGGCCCTTGCCGGGGAGCTGTTTTTT CASSLRGGALAGELFF
TRBJ2-7 . TRBD1 TRBV27 TGTGCCAGCAGTCGCCGATGGACAGGGAAGGACGAGCAGTACTTC CASSRRWTGKDEQYF
TRBJ2-7 . TRBD1 TRBV19 TGTGCCAGTAGTATAGGGACAGGGAACGGTCCCTACGAGCAGTACTTC CASSIGTGNGPYEQYF
TRBJ2-7 . . TRBV18 TGTGCCAGCTCGCCAGGGAGCTCCTACGAGCAGTACTTC CASSPGSSYEQYF
TRBJ2-7 . . TRBV5-6 TGTGCCAGCAGCCCGGACTGGAACTCCTACGAGCAGTACTTC CASSPDWNSYEQYF
TRBJ2-3 . TRBD1 TRBV7-9 TGTGCCAGCAGCTTACTCCAGGGGGTCCGCACAGATACGCAGTATTTT CASSLLQGVRTDTQYF